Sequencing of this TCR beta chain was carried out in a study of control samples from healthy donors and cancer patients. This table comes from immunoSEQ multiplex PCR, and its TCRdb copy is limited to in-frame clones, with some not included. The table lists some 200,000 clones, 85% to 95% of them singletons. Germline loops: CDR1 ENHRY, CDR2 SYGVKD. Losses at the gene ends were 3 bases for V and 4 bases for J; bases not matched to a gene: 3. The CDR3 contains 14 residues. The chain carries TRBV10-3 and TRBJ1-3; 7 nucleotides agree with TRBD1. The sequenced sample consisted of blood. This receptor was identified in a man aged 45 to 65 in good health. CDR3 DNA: TGTGCCATCAGTGAACAGGGGTTCGGAAACACCATATATTTT. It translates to CAISEQGFGNTIYF.